This T cell receptor (beta chain) comes out of a study of shared clonotypes between healthy human individuals. The overall study: For every donor, three CD4 naive, three CD4 memory, two CD8 naive and one CD8 memory plates were used. Whole-study results and caveats: Apart from blood, nothing was sampled; tissue repertoires likely differ. Memory subsets generally showed lower estimated richness than naive subsets.

A single count supports this clone. The antigen is unknown. CD45RO negativity and positive selection for CCR7 defined naive CD8 cells, a population that excluded terminally differentiated effector memory CD45RA+ cells. The CDR3 is made up of 14 amino acids. The ends were cut back, 2 bases at V and 4 bases at J, with 12 bases in the middle. CDR1 is SGHRS, CDR2 YFSETQ, per germline. This was a deep-level run. The method was immunoSEQ multiplex PCR; TCRdb's version includes in-frame clones alone and lacks a portion of them. This sample has hundreds of thousands of clones, with 95% to 96% found just once. The chain links TRBV5-1 to TRBJ2-5, with a possible D match to TRBD2 (6 bases). This sequence was found in a woman between 25 and 40 years old in good health. Sequencing used naive CD8+ T cells sorted from blood. CDR3 in DNA: TGCGCCAGCAGCTTCCTCGGGGGTGGAGAGACCCAGTACTTC. Protein product: CASSFLGGGETQYF.